Below, one TCR beta chain is given with its context. What antigen it recognizes has not been identified. No base-level quality is on record; no much larger clone is a single base apart. TCRdb lists the instrument as Illumina NovaSeq 6000. TCRalpha and TCRbeta cDNA libraries were constructed by 5'RACE with constant-segment primers, with sample barcodes and unique molecular identifiers being introduced. Trizol reagent was used to extract RNA from every sample. Libraries were amplified in two PCR steps, with a second sample barcode and Illumina TruSeq adapters added in the second step. Libraries were sequenced on an Illumina NovaSeq with 2 x 150 bp paired-end reads. The paper's data handling went like this. With migec v1.2.7, reads were demultiplexed and then collapsed into UMI-guided consensus sequences. Using mixcr v2.1.11, UMI consensuses were aligned to TRA and TRB V and J templates and then assembled into clonotypes. A clonotype was counted as expanded or contracted only when both edgeR and NoisET called the clonotype significant, with the noise models trained on biological replicates. For edgeR calls, a false discovery rate-adjusted p below 0.01 and a log2 fold-change threshold of 1 were applied. As an exploratory analysis of dynamics, max-normalized trajectories of the 1000 most abundant clonotypes were examined by PCA with hierarchical clustering. The CD4 or CD8 phenotype of responding clones was assigned using the separately sequenced CD4+ and CD8+ repertoires. The public reads were run again by TCRdb, first through fastp at Q25 and then through MiXCR, and only productive beta chains were kept. Rows merge per CDR3 protein into single entries with the most common DNA and genes. These V and J calls originate from TCRdb's pipeline instead of the authors' own analysis. The sample table holds hundreds of thousands of distinct CDR3 sequences, of which around a sixth were seen once. The biggest ten clones account for 12% of the sample.

Ficoll-Paque density gradient centrifugation was used to isolate PBMCs. The sample originates from a study of T-cell memory formation after mild COVID-19 (dated by TCRdb to the early 2020s). Background on the whole study: Most TCR sequence clusters were specific to one of the two donors. In two donors, T-cell clones that expanded and contracted after mild COVID-19 were followed by sequencing TCRalpha and TCRbeta repertoires longitudinally. The cohort was made up of two young adult volunteers, one female and one male, who were previously healthy. What the research found in general, with its limitations: Contracting CD4+ clones turned up mainly in the CM and EM memory subsets, whereas EMRA was where CD8+ clones were enriched. Some responding clones were detected in pre-infection memory, suggesting pre-existing cross-reactive memory T cells joined the SARS-CoV-2 response. The second-wave clones that peaked on day 37 were not confirmed to be SARS-CoV-2 specific. Only two mild cases were covered in the study, and larger cohorts including severe cases with pre-infection samples were considered necessary. From day 15 to 85, contracting clones showed balanced CD4/CD8 phenotypes, whereas a second wave of clones that expanded from day 15 to 37 leaned towards CD4+.

Germline trimming amounts to 8 bases on V and 3 bases on J, with 8 as the count of junction bases outside the gene matches. According to the germline V gene, CDR1 reads KGHSH and CDR2 reads LQKENI. Inclusive of the bounding cysteine and phenylalanine, the CDR3 is 14 residues long. Only the CDR3 region is kept as DNA, spanning 42 bases read in frame from base 1. The sequenced sample was PBMCs or a T cell subset sorted from them (not recorded which). This sequence originates from an adult woman who had mild COVID-19 (a few samples of this study predate the infection). The sample titles of this study are shuffled in the database, so cell type and time point are left out; the donor was told from shared clones. The chain joins TRBV18 to TRBJ2-7; the central 9 bases match TRBD1. The DNA is as follows: TGTGCCAGCGCCACCCCGGACAGGGGCTACGAGCAGTACTTC. Its coded protein is CASATPDRGYEQYF.